The 17 T cell receptor beta chains in this list originate from one sample, sequenced in a study of monozygotic twins with inflammatory bowel disease. Using the 5' RACE reads, TCRdb records one entry per CDR3 protein without DNA. Found here are approximately 400,000 distinct CDR3 sequences; the top ten clones hold about 2.6%. Sequencing was done on a sample of blood. All receptors derive from a human donor with ulcerative colitis or Crohn's disease, or a healthy co-twin of an affected twin (not recorded which).

V is TRBV27 and J is TRBJ2-3; TCRdb designates TRBD1, a call that cannot be tested without DNA. CDR3 size: 14 residues. The germline CDR1 and CDR2 sequences are MNHEY and SMNVEV (reference sequence). The CDR3 is CASSWGGATDTQYF.

This chain connects TRBV4-2 to TRBJ1-4. In germline, CDR1 is LGHNA, CDR2 YNFKEQ. The CDR3 is 13 amino acids. The CDR3: CASSQDGNEKLFF.

The J gene is TRBJ2-7, the V gene TRBV7-2; with no DNA, the TCRdb D assignment of TRBD1 cannot be verified. The CDR3 is made up of 15 amino acids. Germline V CDR1 and CDR2: SGHTA, FQGNSA. The CDR3 sequence is CASSLATGILGEQYF.

V and J are TRBV6-5 and TRBJ2-1; the TRBD2 assignment by TCRdb is unverifiable without DNA. Germline V gene sequence: CDR1 MNHEY, CDR2 SVGAGI. The CDR3 runs to 16 residues. Here the CDR3 reads CASSSHLAGDYNEQFF.

The chain employs TRBV13 and TRBJ2-1; as DNA is missing, the TRBD2 call by TCRdb cannot be tested. Per germline, CDR1 PRHDT and CDR2 FYEKMQ (reference sequence). This CDR3 region has 18 residues. CDR3: CASSLRLAGAVGKNEQFF.

The gene calls are TRBV4-2 and TRBJ2-1; TCRdb returns TRBD2, unconfirmable since there is no DNA. CDR1 is LGHNA and CDR2 is YNFKEQ in the germline V gene. CDR3 length: 17 amino acids. The CDR3 region is CASSQSLGLAGVNEQFF.

The chain has TRBV20-1 and TRBJ1-1; the TRBD1 assignment by TCRdb is unverifiable without DNA. The V gene's germline CDR1 is DFQATT and CDR2 SNEGSKA (reference sequence). The CDR3 covers 12 residues. This CDR3 reads CRPPVQNTEAFF.

The chain carries TRBV5-1 and TRBJ2-7. Germline V gene lookup returns CDR1 SGHRS and CDR2 YFSETQ. This CDR3 contains 14 residues. This CDR3 is CASSLMDSSYEQYF.

The CDR3 sequence: CASSMGARTYSYNEQFF. The chain employs TRBV6-1 and TRBJ2-1; TCRdb picks TRBD1, but there is no DNA to check that call. The CDR3 has 17 amino acids. Germline V gives CDR1 MNHNS, CDR2 SASEGT.

The rearrangement uses TRBV3-1 and TRBJ2-2; lacking DNA, the TRBD2 call made by TCRdb goes unchecked. This CDR3 comprises 15 residues. Germline lookup yields CDR1 LGHDT and CDR2 YNNKEL (reference sequence). CDR3 amino acids: CASSLRGTTTGELFF.

The J gene is TRBJ2-1, the V gene TRBV6-4; TCRdb picks TRBD2, but there is no DNA to check that call. Germline V gives CDR1 MRHNA, CDR2 SNTAGT. This CDR3 contains 14 residues. CDR3: CASSEWRESDEQFF.

The chain has TRBV12-1 and TRBJ1-1. TRBV12-1 is labeled a pseudogene. CDR3 length: 13 amino acids. The CDR3 reads CASSLEDSAEAFF.

This chain joins TRBV27 and TRBJ1-2; TCRdb reports TRBD1, a call that lacks DNA to check it against. CDR3 size: 13 residues. Germline CDR1 and CDR2: MNHEY and SMNVEV (reference sequence). The CDR3 spells CASRDRVNYGYTF.

CDR3: CSAASGYEQYF. V is TRBV29-1 and J is TRBJ2-7; without DNA, the TCRdb call of TRBD2 cannot be checked. From germline, CDR1 is SQVTM and CDR2 ANQGSEA. The CDR3 loop spans 11 amino acids.

The CDR3 is CASSLSAGVVIAKNIQYF. The chain has TRBV7-2 and TRBJ2-4; TCRdb's D call of TRBD1 is untestable without DNA. CDR3 length: 18 residues. Looked up from germline, CDR1 is SGHTA and CDR2 is FQGNSA.

This rearrangement joins TRBV28 to TRBJ2-7; the D call from TCRdb, TRBD1, cannot be confirmed without DNA. Germline CDR1 and CDR2: MDHEN and SYDVKM. This CDR3 has 12 amino acids. The CDR3: CASSEGAYEQYF.

The genes are TRBV5-1 and TRBJ2-4; without DNA, the TCRdb call of TRBD2 cannot be checked. The CDR3 contains 19 residues. The germline CDR1 and CDR2 sequences are SGHRS and YFSETQ. This CDR3 is CASSSGTSGRGGAKNIQYF.